The 30 T cell receptor beta chains given below trace back to one sample, sequenced in a study of blood T cell repertoires in COVID-19. Clones were sequenced by immunoSEQ multiplex PCR, and TCRdb holds only the in-frame ones, with some missing. The table has about 47,000 clones, approximately 80% seen once; the top ten hold 20% to 30%. Sequencing input: peripheral blood. Every receptor here comes from a woman aged 55-70 years with acute or convalescent COVID-19.

This clone was counted once. V and J are TRBV7-9 and TRBJ1-3; the D gene is possibly TRBD1 (6 bases). The CDR3 has 14 residues. Germline V gene data show CDR1 as SEHNR and CDR2 as FQNEAQ (reference sequence). V was cut by 5 bases and J by 0 bases, with 8 bases left in between. This CDR3 reads CASSPGASGNTIYF. The CDR3 DNA follows: TGTGCCAGCAGCCCAGGGGCCTCTGGAAACACCATATATTTT.

This chain links TRBV3-1 (or the pseudogene TRBV3-2) with TRBJ2-7; no clear D gene. The germline V gene has CDR1 LGHDT and CDR2 YNNKEL (reference sequence). V lost 1 base and J lost 1, with 11 bases in between. This CDR3 comprises 15 residues. The CDR3 protein is CASSQGLGASYEQYF. The CDR3 DNA follows: TGTGCCAGCAGCCAAGGTCTAGGCGCTTCCTACGAGCAGTACTTC.

The gene calls are TRBV7-9 and TRBJ2-1, with 9 bases lining up with TRBD2. The CDR3 runs to 19 residues. Trimming cost V 1 base and J 3 bases; bases outside gene matches: 13. CDR1 is SEHNR, CDR2 FQNEAQ, per germline (reference sequence). Here the CDR3 reads CASSLGPPGGGANYNEQFF. Written as DNA, the CDR3 is TGTGCCAGCAGCTTAGGACCGCCTGGCGGGGGGGCTAACTACAATGAGCAGTTCTTC.

The rearrangement uses TRBV7-2 and TRBJ2-7, with D tentatively TRBD2 (6 bases). Germline V gene lookup returns CDR1 SGHTA and CDR2 FQGNSA. The CDR3 spans 14 residues. V lost 1 base, J lost 5 bases, and 12 bases lay in between. The CDR3 coding sequence is TGTGCCAGCAGCTTAGGGGTCCCGGGGGACGAGCAGTACTTC. Translated, it gives CASSLGVPGDEQYF.

The chain combines TRBV5-6 with TRBJ2-3, with 7 bases identical to TRBD1. The CDR3 contains 15 residues. Germline loops: CDR1 SGHDT, CDR2 YYEEEE. J was trimmed by 5 bases and V by 4 bases; bases with no gene match: 10. This chain's CDR3 is CASSPGVGGRDTQYF. The DNA of the CDR3 is TGTGCCAGCAGCCCCGGAGTAGGGGGCAGAGATACGCAGTATTTT.

Only one count was recorded for this clone. The chain employs TRBV19 and TRBJ2-4; 11 bases line up with TRBD2. V lost 5 bases and J lost 1; bases outside the gene matches: 4. CDR1 LNHDA and CDR2 SQIVND come from the germline V gene (reference sequence). This CDR3 comprises 16 residues. The CDR3 protein is CASSVRLAGAKNIQYF. As DNA, the CDR3 is TGTGCCAGTAGTGTCCGACTAGCGGGGGCCAAAAACATTCAGTACTTC.

The genes are TRBV7-2 and TRBJ1-2; 10 nucleotides line up with TRBD1. The CDR3 has 18 residues. Germline CDR1 is SGHTA and CDR2 is FQGNSA. J was trimmed by 4 bases and V by 5 bases; bases with no gene match: 16. DNA for the CDR3: TGTGCCAGCAGCCGGACCGGGACAGGGGCATCGGGTCCCTATGGCTACACCTTC. Its protein is CASSRTGTGASGPYGYTF.

CDR3 residues: CASSVSINQPQHF. CDR3 nucleotide sequence: TGTGCCAGCAGCGTTTCTATTAATCAGCCCCAGCATTTT. The genes are TRBV9 and TRBJ1-5; D is unclear. This CDR3 comprises 13 residues. The germline V gene encodes CDR1 SGDLS and CDR2 YYNGEE. The V gene lost 2 bases and the J gene lost 4 bases, with 7 bases spanning the gap.

The rearrangement uses TRBV7-8 and TRBJ1-2, with a possible D match to TRBD1 (5 bases). The CDR3 is 19 residues long. V was pared by 0 bases and J by 0 bases, with 20 bases between. Germline V gene lookup returns CDR1 SGHVS and CDR2 FQNEAQ. Here the CDR3 reads CASSLAAGSLPRANYGYTF. The CDR3 nucleotides read TGTGCCAGCAGCTTAGCGGCAGGGTCCCTACCTAGAGCTAACTATGGCTACACCTTC.

The rearrangement uses TRBV27 and TRBJ1-5; D is unclear. Germline CDR1 reads MNHEY; CDR2 reads SMNVEV (reference sequence). This CDR3 has 15 amino acids. Trimming stripped 5 bases from V and 3 bases from J, with 14 bases between. In DNA form, the CDR3 reads TGTGCCAGCAGTCCGTACGGAGGGTTCAATCAGCCCCAGCATTTT. Translated: CASSPYGGFNQPQHF.

The genes are TRBV6-5 and TRBJ2-7; 7 bases are shared with TRBD2. V lost 6 bases, J lost 6 bases, and 11 bases stayed unmatched. The CDR3 covers 14 residues. Germline loops: CDR1 MNHEY, CDR2 SVGAGI. In DNA form, the CDR3 reads TGTGCCAGCAGAGAGAGCGGGGTTTTGGCCGAGCAGTACTTC. This translates into CASRESGVLAEQYF.

The rearrangement joins TRBV20-1 to TRBJ2-1; D not certain. The CDR3 extends over 10 amino acids. V shed 4 bases and J shed 6 bases, with 4 bases lying between them. Germline CDR1 and CDR2: DFQATT and SNEGSKA (reference sequence). The chain's CDR3 is CSAMANEQFF. The DNA of the CDR3 is TGCAGTGCTATGGCCAATGAGCAGTTCTTC.

The V gene is TRBV27, the J gene TRBJ2-3; the match to TRBD2 covers 12 bases. The germline gives CDR1 MNHEY, CDR2 SMNVEV (reference sequence). This CDR3 comprises 16 residues. V gave up 4 bases and J gave up 2 bases; unmatched junction bases: 4. CDR3 sequence reads: CASSSWTSGDTDTQYF. CDR3 DNA sequence: TGTGCCAGCAGTTCCTGGACTAGCGGGGACACAGATACGCAGTATTTT.

This chain joins TRBV19 and TRBJ1-1; D possibly corresponds to TRBD1 (6 bases). V was clipped by 6 bases and J by 4 bases, with 15 bases between them. Germline CDR1 and CDR2: LNHDA and SQIVND (reference sequence). This CDR3 is built from 14 residues. The CDR3 nucleotides read TGTGCCAGTAGGAACAGGGTGGGGTTCACTGAAGCTTTCTTT. This sequence encodes CASRNRVGFTEAFF. Variable domain in full (rest from reference TRBV19 and TRBJ1-1): DGGITQSPKYLFRKEGQNVTLSCEQNLNHDAMYWYRQDPGQGLRLIYYSQIVNDFQKGDIAEGYSVSREKKESFPLTVTSAQKNPTAFYLCASRNRVGFTEAFFGQGTRLTVV.

This sequence joins TRBV5-5 and TRBJ2-3; the D is unclear. Between the trimmed V and J ends, which lost 3 bases and 10 bases, there was a span of 15 bases. This CDR3 contains 13 residues. The germline V gene has CDR1 SGHKS and CDR2 YYEKEE (reference sequence). CDR3 DNA: TGTGCCAGCAGCTACAACTCTCCCGGGTCGCAGTATTTT. This codes for CASSYNSPGSQYF.

J is TRBJ2-2 and V is TRBV5-1, with 9 positions matching TRBD1. Germline loops: CDR1 SGHRS, CDR2 YFSETQ. This CDR3 is 15 amino acids long. V was pared by 4 bases and J by 4 bases, with 5 bases of the junction left unmatched. The CDR3 reads CASSTGQGSTGELFF. DNA for the CDR3: TGCGCCAGCAGCACAGGACAGGGGTCCACCGGGGAGCTGTTTTTT.

This clone was detected once. CDR3 in DNA: TGTGCCAGCAGCCTGGCCCGGTACAGCCGGGAGTACACCTTC. It specifies CASSLARYSREYTF. This sequence joins TRBV7-3 and TRBJ1-2, with D uncertain. CDR3 size: 14 residues. Trimming took 5 bases from V and 11 from J, leaving 21 bases between them. Germline assignment: CDR1 SGHTA and CDR2 FQGTGA.

The rearrangement uses TRBV6-6 and TRBJ1-6; D is ambiguous. Looked up from germline, CDR1 is MNHNY and CDR2 is SVGAGI (reference sequence). The CDR3 runs 14 residues. Trimming shortened V by 6 bases and J by 5 bases, and 11 bases separated the two germline ends. DNA of the CDR3: TGTGCCAGCAGGGGCGGGGTGGATAATTCACCCCTCCACTTT. Protein: CASRGGVDNSPLHF.

The chain is built from TRBV30 and TRBJ1-1, with a tentative D call TRBD1 (5 bases). V lost 5 bases and J lost 8, with 15 bases in between. Germline V gene data show CDR1 as GTSNPN and CDR2 as SVGIG (reference sequence). The CDR3 is 12 residues long. This chain's CDR3 is CAWGPFREEAFF. The DNA for the CDR3 is TGTGCCTGGGGCCCCTTCAGGGAAGAAGCTTTCTTT.

This clone was recorded once. The rearrangement uses TRBV7-8 and TRBJ1-3; D remains ambiguous. The V end lost 1 base, the J end lost 4 bases, and 8 bases lay between the germline ends. The CDR3 length is 14 residues. Germline V gene lookup returns CDR1 SGHVS and CDR2 FQNEAQ. CDR3 amino acids: CASSLGVNGNTIYF. The CDR3 coding sequence is TGTGCCAGCAGCTTAGGCGTAAACGGAAACACCATATATTTT.

The genes are TRBV6-2 or TRBV6-3 and TRBJ1-5; TRBD1 agrees at 9 bases. V trimming: 2 bases; J trimming: 6 bases; junction bases outside the gene matches: 8. Per germline, CDR1 MNHEY and CDR2 SVGEGT. CDR3 length equals 16 residues. The CDR3: CASSYLGQGESQPQHF. Written as DNA, the CDR3 is TGTGCCAGCAGTTACCTGGGACAGGGAGAAAGTCAGCCCCAGCATTTT.

The chain recombines TRBV5-1 with TRBJ2-1; 9 nucleotides match TRBD1. CDR3 length equals 14 residues. The J segment lost 5 bases and the V segment lost 4 bases, leaving 4 bases of the junction unmatched. CDR1 and CDR2 (germline): SGHRS, YFSETQ. CDR3 in amino acids: CASSPRTGDNEQFF. The CDR3 nucleotides are TGCGCCAGCAGCCCGCGGACAGGGGACAATGAGCAGTTCTTC.

This sequence joins TRBV7-2 and TRBJ1-2, with TRBD1 matching 8 bases. The CDR3 covers 16 residues. Germline CDR1 and CDR2: SGHTA and FQGNSA. V was clipped by 3 bases and J by 6 bases; unmatched bases: 12. The CDR3 bases are TGTGCCAGCAGCTTCGCCCCTGGACAGGGCCCGGATGGCTACACCTTC. This codes for CASSFAPGQGPDGYTF.

The V call is TRBV29-1, the J call TRBJ1-3, with D possibly being TRBD1 (5 bases). CDR1 is SQVTM, CDR2 ANQGSEA, per germline. V dropped 4 bases and J dropped 1 base, with 8 bases sitting between them. There are 13 residues in the CDR3. The CDR3 sequence: CSVGGGSGNTIYF. The CDR3 nucleotides are TGCAGCGTTGGGGGGGGTTCTGGAAACACCATATATTTT.

The chain links TRBV7-9 to TRBJ1-6, with D possibly matching TRBD1 (5 bases). CDR1 and CDR2 (germline): SEHNR, FQNEAQ (reference sequence). CDR3 length equals 17 residues. V lost 3 bases and J 7 bases, leaving 19 bases between the germline ends. The CDR3 sequence is CASSFGGMGQKNSPLHF. The CDR3 bases are TGTGCCAGCAGCTTCGGGGGTATGGGTCAGAAGAATTCACCCCTCCACTTT. The full variable domain, completed using reference TRBV7-9 and TRBJ1-6, is DTGVSQNPRHKITKRGQNVTFRCDPISEHNRLYWYRQTLGQGPEFLTYFQNEAQLEKSRLLSDRFSAERPKGSFSTLEIQRTEQGDSAMYLCASSFGGMGQKNSPLHFGNGTRLTVT.

The chain links TRBV15 to TRBJ2-7, with D maybe TRBD1 (6 bases). Trimming removed 5 bases from V and 0 bases from J, with 17 bases in between. CDR3 size: 16 residues. Germline V CDR1 and CDR2: LNHNV, YYDKDF (reference sequence). CDR3 amino acids: CATSLSPGTFSYEQYF. The DNA for the CDR3 is TGTGCCACCAGCTTATCCCCCGGGACATTCTCCTACGAGCAGTACTTC.

The CDR3 DNA reads as TGTGCCAGCAGCCAACCCGGCGGGGTCGGAGCAGATACGCAGTATTTT. This translates into CASSQPGGVGADTQYF. The V and J genes are TRBV4-2 and TRBJ2-3, with TRBD2 as a possible D gene (6 bases). Trimming took off 2 bases at V and 4 bases at J, with 16 bases between the two ends. The CDR3 extends over 16 amino acids. Germline V CDR1 and CDR2: LGHNA, YNFKEQ.

This clone was observed a single time. The chain couples TRBV2 to TRBJ2-2; D is possibly TRBD2 (6 bases). Trimming removed 6 bases at V and 9 bases at J, with 14 bases between. In germline, CDR1 is SNHLY, CDR2 FYNNEI. CDR3 size: 13 residues. DNA for the CDR3: TGTGCCAGCAGGGAGGGGCTCCCACGGGAGCTGTTTTTT. This sequence encodes CASREGLPRELFF.

V and J are TRBV5-4 and TRBJ2-1, with 7 bases fitting TRBD2. The CDR3 is 13 residues long. CDR1 and CDR2 (germline): SGHNT, YYREEE (reference sequence). V lost 7 bases to trimming and J lost 6 bases; unmatched junction nucleotides: 7. The CDR3 DNA sequence: TGTGCCAGCTGGGGGGGAGAAAGCAATGAGCAGTTCTTC. Protein product: CASWGGESNEQFF.

The genes are TRBV12-3 or TRBV12-4 and TRBJ1-6; perhaps TRBD1 as D (5 bases). The CDR3 spans 13 residues. Deletions cut 3 bases from V and 10 bases from J, with 10 bases between. CDR3 in amino acids: CASSLAGSSPLHF. The CDR3 coding sequence is TGTGCCAGCAGTTTGGCAGGGTCCTCACCCCTCCACTTT.